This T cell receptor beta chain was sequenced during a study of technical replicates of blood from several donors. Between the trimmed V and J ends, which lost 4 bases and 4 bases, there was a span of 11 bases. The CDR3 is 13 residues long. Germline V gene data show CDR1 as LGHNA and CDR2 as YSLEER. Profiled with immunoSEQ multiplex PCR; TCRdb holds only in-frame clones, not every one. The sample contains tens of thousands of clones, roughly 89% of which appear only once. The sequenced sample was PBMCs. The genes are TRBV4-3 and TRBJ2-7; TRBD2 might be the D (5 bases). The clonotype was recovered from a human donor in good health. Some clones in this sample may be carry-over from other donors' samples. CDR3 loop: CASSPGFQYEQYF. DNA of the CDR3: TGCGCCAGCAGCCCGGGATTCCAGTACGAGCAGTACTTC.